This T cell receptor beta chain was captured in a study of B cell selection in AIRE deficiency. Study-wide results and limits: About 31% of healthy-shared Treg TCRbeta sequences appeared in patient Tconv cells. In TCRBV usage, CDR3 length and diversity, patient Tconv and Treg cells matched healthy donors. Shared Treg sequences were biased toward short CDR3s with few non-templated nucleotide insertions.

This CDR3 region has 16 residues. Germline V gene data show CDR1 as SGDLS and CDR2 as YYNGEE. The ends were cut back, 4 bases at V and 0 bases at J, with 11 bases in the middle. With respect to this clone: Its antigen is unidentified.

Conventional CD4 T cells were sorted as CD4+CD127+ cells. Assay: immunoSEQ multiplex PCR; the TCRdb copy retains only in-frame clones and omits some. The sample contains tens of thousands of clones, roughly 96% of which appear only once. The V call is TRBV9, the J call TRBJ1-6; a possible D gene is TRBD1 (6 bases). This clonotype was obtained from a human donor in good health. The specimen sequenced was CD4+CD127+ conventional T cells sorted from PBMCs. Here the CDR3 reads CASSTTDSSYNSPLHF. The CDR3 region has the DNA TGTGCCAGCAGCACCACGGACAGCTCCTATAATTCACCCCTCCACTTT.